This is a list of T cell receptor beta chains from one sample in a study of CD8 T cells in ankylosing spondylitis. One entry per CDR3 protein, called by TCRdb with MiXCR from the 5' RACE reads. This sample has roughly 700,000 distinct CDR3 sequences, with around a fifth found just once. The sample consisted of blood, either unsorted or a sorted T cell fraction (not recorded which). Source of these receptors: a male donor with ankylosing spondylitis. The CDR3 runs from the conserved cysteine through the conserved F or W. A D gene is named only where the DNA matches it firmly. Only some rows state a clone size, as once, few, many or a class for expanded clones.

V gene	clone size	D gene	J gene	CDR3 protein	CDR3 DNA
TRBV7-2	NA	TRBD1	TRBJ2-3	CASRKKGQTDTQYF	TGTGCCAGCAGGAAAAAGGGACAGACAGATACGCAGTATTTT
TRBV5-1	few	TRBD1	TRBJ1-6	CASSPSDRASPLHF	TGCGCCAGCAGCCCCTCGGACAGGGCTTCACCCCTCCACTTT
TRBV6-1	NA	TRBD2	TRBJ2-7	CASSPLAGVVNEQYF	TGTGCCAGCAGCCCCCTAGCGGGAGTTGTTAACGAGCAGTACTTC
TRBV24-1	NA	NA	TRBJ1-2	CATSDSRYGYTF	TGTGCCACCAGTGATTCCCGGTATGGCTACACCTTC
TRBV4-1	NA	NA	TRBJ1-1	CASSQDGGPNTEAFF	TGCGCCAGCAGCCAAGATGGGGGGCCGAACACTGAAGCTTTCTTT
TRBV4-3	few	NA	TRBJ2-7	CASSQDRGEPGYEQYF	TGCGCCAGCAGCCAAGATCGTGGGGAGCCCGGCTACGAGCAGTACTTC
TRBV6-2/TRBV6-3	NA	NA	TRBJ2-7	CASSGSTVPSQYYEQYF	TGTGCCAGCAGTGGGTCGACAGTCCCATCCCAATACTACGAGCAGTACTTC
TRBV29-1	few	NA	TRBJ2-1	CSVEVPPNYNEQFF	TGCAGCGTTGAAGTCCCCCCTAACTACAATGAGCAGTTCTTC
TRBV4-1	NA	NA	TRBJ2-1	CASSLRGGTYNEQFF	TGCGCCAGCAGCCTACGGGGAGGAACCTACAATGAGCAGTTCTTC
TRBV7-2	few	NA	TRBJ2-1	CASSPRGWRGNEQFF	TGTGCCAGCAGCCCTCGGGGATGGCGGGGCAATGAGCAGTTCTTC
TRBV7-2	NA	NA	TRBJ2-1	CASSLGAVSYNEQFF	TGTGCCAGCAGCTTAGGAGCGGTCTCCTACAATGAGCAGTTCTTC
TRBV12-3/TRBV12-4	NA	NA	TRBJ1-2	CASSLGQRGYTF	TGTGCCAGCAGTTTAGGACAGCGGGGCTACACCTTC
TRBV7-2	few	TRBD2	TRBJ2-4	CASSLRLAGGENIQYF	TGTGCCAGCAGCTTAAGACTAGCGGGGGGGGAAAACATTCAGTACTTC
TRBV19	NA	NA	TRBJ1-1	CASSRQGLGTEAFF	TGTGCCAGTAGTAGGCAGGGTCTGGGAACTGAAGCTTTCTTT
TRBV6-2/TRBV6-3	few	TRBD1	TRBJ1-5	CASANPGQSNQPQHF	TGTGCCAGCGCAAATCCGGGACAGAGCAATCAGCCCCAGCATTTT
TRBV5-1	few	TRBD2	TRBJ2-3	CASGPSGADTQYF	TGCGCCAGCGGCCCTAGCGGGGCAGATACGCAGTATTTT
TRBV5-1	NA	NA	TRBJ2-5	CASSSGRPRETQYF	TGCGCCAGCAGCTCGGGACGGCCCCGGGAGACCCAGTACTTC
TRBV6-5	NA	TRBD1	TRBJ2-2	CASSPRQGELPGELFF	TGTGCCAGCAGTCCTCGACAGGGGGAATTGCCCGGGGAGCTGTTTTTT
TRBV28	NA	NA	TRBJ1-2	CASTTPEGLYGYTF	TGTGCCAGCACCACCCCGGAGGGGCTCTATGGCTACACCTTC
TRBV29-1	NA	TRBD1	TRBJ2-2	CSVQGTGGTGELFF	TGCAGCGTTCAGGGGACAGGGGGCACCGGGGAGCTGTTTTTT
TRBV12-3/TRBV12-4	few	NA	TRBJ2-7	CASKLWRATLAELYEQYF	TGTGCCAGCAAGCTCTGGAGGGCGACCTTAGCGGAGCTATACGAGCAGTACTTC
TRBV15	few	TRBD2	TRBJ2-1	CATSRSGRANNEQFF	TGTGCCACCAGCAGGAGCGGGAGGGCCAACAATGAGCAGTTCTTC
TRBV7-2	few	TRBD1	TRBJ1-6	CASSGQGARGFNSPLHF	TGTGCCAGCAGCGGACAGGGGGCGCGTGGGTTTAATTCACCCCTCCACTTT
TRBV11-2	few	TRBD2	TRBJ2-7	CASSLRRGLAGGPRSYEQYF	TGTGCCAGCAGCTTAAGACGTGGGCTAGCGGGGGGACCCCGCTCCTACGAGCAGTACTTC
TRBV6-1	few	TRBD1	TRBJ1-5	CASSPDRVYNQPQHF	TGTGCCAGCAGTCCGGACAGGGTGTACAATCAGCCCCAGCATTTT
TRBV11-2	few	TRBD1	TRBJ2-1	CASSSGGRGEFF	TGTGCCAGCAGCTCAGGGGGCAGGGGGGAGTTCTTC
TRBV29-1	NA	TRBD1	TRBJ2-5	CSVAGQQETQYF	TGCAGCGTTGCGGGACAGCAAGAGACCCAGTACTTC
TRBV5-6	few	TRBD2	TRBJ2-1	CASSLEWGLANNEQFF	TGTGCCAGCAGCTTGGAATGGGGACTAGCGAACAATGAGCAGTTCTTC
TRBV5-1	many	NA	TRBJ1-2	CASSLTVTNYGYTF	TGCGCCAGCAGTTTAACAGTAACTAACTATGGCTACACCTTC
TRBV6-5	few	NA	TRBJ2-3	CASSFGLQLTDTQYF	TGTGCCAGCAGTTTCGGACTACAACTTACAGATACGCAGTATTTT
TRBV10-3	few	TRBD2	TRBJ2-3	CAISDGLAGADTQYF	TGTGCCATCAGTGACGGTCTAGCGGGAGCAGATACGCAGTATTTT
TRBV4-1	NA	TRBD1	TRBJ2-3	CASSLTGTGRDTQYF	TGCGCCAGCAGCCTAACCGGGACAGGGAGGGATACGCAGTATTTT
TRBV12-3/TRBV12-4	few	TRBD1	TRBJ1-1	CVTRGLLPEAFF	TGTGTAACCAGGGGGCTTCTACCTGAAGCTTTCTTT
TRBV11-2	many	NA	TRBJ1-2	CASSSPFSRANYGYTF	TGTGCCAGCAGCTCCCCTTTTAGCAGGGCTAACTATGGCTACACCTTC
TRBV20-1	NA	NA	TRBJ2-3	CSAIGRVTDTQYF	TGCAGTGCTATCGGCAGGGTCACAGATACGCAGTATTTT
TRBV20-1	few	TRBD1	TRBJ1-1	CSATLGQINTEAFF	TGCAGTGCTACCTTGGGACAGATAAACACTGAAGCTTTCTTT
TRBV7-3	few	TRBD2	TRBJ2-1	CASSLGGSGVYNEQFF	TGTGCCAGCAGCTTAGGGGGTAGCGGGGTGTACAATGAGCAGTTCTTC
TRBV6-5	NA	NA	TRBJ1-5	CASSYSGGPNQPQHF	TGTGCCAGCAGTTACTCTGGGGGCCCCAATCAGCCCCAGCATTTT
TRBV7-3	NA	NA	TRBJ1-5	CASSPRDIGGNNQPQHF	TGTGCCAGCAGCCCCCGGGACATCGGGGGAAACAATCAGCCCCAGCATTTT
TRBV5-1	few	NA	TRBJ2-7	CASSLSSQSYEQYF	TGCGCCAGCAGCTTGTCTTCACAGTCCTACGAGCAGTACTTC
TRBV10-1	few	TRBD2	TRBJ2-3	CASSGTSGGSPWTQYF	TGCGCCAGCAGTGGTACTAGCGGGGGGTCCCCGTGGACGCAGTATTTT
TRBV12-3/TRBV12-4	few	NA	TRBJ1-3	CASSLGEFAGNTIYF	TGTGCCAGCAGTTTAGGAGAATTTGCTGGAAACACCATATATTTT
TRBV12-3/TRBV12-4	few	NA	TRBJ1-5	CASRVETGNNQPQHF	TGTGCCAGCAGAGTTGAAACAGGGAACAATCAGCCCCAGCATTTT
TRBV7-9	few	TRBD2	TRBJ2-5	CASSLARTSGTAETQYF	TGTGCCAGCAGCTTAGCGAGGACTAGCGGGACGGCGGAGACCCAGTACTTC
TRBV29-1	NA	NA	TRBJ1-2	CSVGSGGYGYTF	TGCAGCGTTGGATCCGGGGGATATGGCTACACCTTC
TRBV6-4	NA	TRBD1	TRBJ1-2	CASRAETGGYGYTF	TGTGCCAGCAGAGCTGAGACAGGGGGCTATGGCTACACCTTC
TRBV4-3	NA	TRBD2	TRBJ2-7	CASSQGVRGLPTSGRNEQYF	TGCGCCAGCAGCCAAGGGGTACGCGGATTGCCGACTAGCGGGAGGAACGAGCAGTACTTC
TRBV29-1	many	NA	TRBJ2-2	CSTQDGNTGELFF	TGCAGCACCCAAGACGGAAACACCGGGGAGCTGTTTTTT
TRBV5-1	few	NA	TRBJ2-7	CASSLARDAKGYYEQYF	TGCGCCAGCAGCTTGGCCAGGGACGCCAAAGGGTACTACGAGCAGTACTTC
TRBV5-6	NA	NA	TRBJ2-5	CASSPRAGNYQETQYF	TGTGCCAGCAGCCCCCGGGCAGGGAATTACCAAGAGACCCAGTACTTC
TRBV24-1	few	NA	TRBJ2-1	CATSETRSKLGEQFF	TGTGCCACCAGTGAGACCCGATCTAAGCTTGGTGAGCAGTTCTTC
TRBV7-9	few	NA	TRBJ1-1	CASSHGPSLNTEAFF	TGTGCCAGCAGCCATGGGCCCTCCCTGAACACTGAAGCTTTCTTT
TRBV28	many	NA	TRBJ2-1	CASSLDYNEQFF	TGTGCCAGCAGTCTAGACTACAATGAGCAGTTCTTC
TRBV5-1	few	TRBD1	TRBJ1-6	CASSRGIGGAYNSPLHF	TGCGCCAGCAGCCGTGGGATAGGGGGCGCCTATAATTCACCCCTCCACTTT
TRBV19	NA	NA	TRBJ2-7	CASSMSRDTQRHQYF	TGTGCCAGTAGTATGTCCCGGGACACACAACGCCACCAGTACTTC
TRBV25-1	few	NA	TRBJ2-5	CASSESTEETQYF	TGTGCCAGCAGTGAATCGACGGAAGAGACCCAGTACTTC